The 24 T cell receptor beta chains below all came from one sample that was sequenced in a study of blood T cell repertoires in COVID-19. TCRdb's table, derived via immunoSEQ multiplex PCR, lists solely in-frame clones and lacks some. The sample has tens of thousands of clones, roughly 70% seen once. Sequencing input: peripheral blood. These receptors were taken from a man in his 70s with COVID-19, enrolled during active disease.

This sequence joins TRBV19 and TRBJ2-7, with D possibly TRBD1 on 7 matching bases. There are 16 residues in the CDR3. CDR1 and CDR2 (germline): LNHDA, SQIVND (reference sequence). V lost 5 bases, J lost 1 base, and 18 bases lay in between. CDR3: CASSSRRDRLSYEQYF. The CDR3 DNA reads as TGTGCCAGTAGTTCTCGGCGGGACAGACTTTCCTACGAGCAGTACTTC.

The chain uses TRBV6-5 and TRBJ2-2, with D tentatively TRBD2 (5 bases). This CDR3 spans 12 amino acids. Germline lookup yields CDR1 MNHEY and CDR2 SVGAGI. V lost 8 bases to trimming and J lost 1 base, with 5 bases between them. In DNA, the CDR3 is TGTGCCAGCGGACTGAACACCGGGGAGCTGTTTTTT. Translation gives CASGLNTGELFF.

The V call is TRBV27, the J call TRBJ1-1, with 9 positions matching TRBD1. Per germline, CDR1 MNHEY and CDR2 SMNVEV (reference sequence). Losses at the gene ends were 2 bases for V and 5 bases for J; bases not matched to a gene: 6. This CDR3 comprises 15 residues. Here the CDR3 reads CASSLGTGSVTEAFF. In nucleotides, the CDR3 is TGTGCCAGCAGTTTAGGGACAGGGTCGGTAACTGAAGCTTTCTTT.

In its sample, this clone was seen a few times. The chain is built from TRBV28 and TRBJ2-3; weak D call: TRBD1 (5 bases). The germline CDR1 and CDR2 sequences are MDHEN and SYDVKM. The length of the CDR3 is 14 residues. V dropped 2 bases and J dropped 2 bases, with 8 bases sitting between them. CDR3 residues: CASSLARATDTQYF. In DNA form, the CDR3 reads TGTGCCAGCAGTTTAGCCAGGGCCACAGATACGCAGTATTTT.

The gene calls are TRBV14 and TRBJ1-2, with 8 bases identical to TRBD1. The CDR3 length is 19 residues. With 0 bases clipped from V and 1 base from J, the junction kept 13 bases outside the gene matches. Germline CDR1 is SGHDN and CDR2 is FVKESK. CDR3 in amino acids: CASSQDSPGGALGNYGYTF. CDR3 nucleotide sequence: TGTGCCAGCAGCCAAGATAGTCCAGGGGGCGCGTTGGGTAACTATGGCTACACCTTC.

The table lists this clone with a count of one. This sequence joins TRBV5-4 and TRBJ1-6; weak D call: TRBD1 (5 bases). V was clipped by 4 bases and J by 7 bases, with 18 bases between them. The CDR3 sequence is 16 residues long. Germline-derived CDR1 and CDR2 are SGHNT and YYREEE (reference sequence). The CDR3 loop is CASSGYPGLHNSPLHF. CDR3 in DNA: TGTGCCAGCAGCGGGTATCCGGGACTGCACAATTCACCCCTCCACTTT.

V usage is TRBV15 and J usage is TRBJ2-7, with 7 bases that match TRBD2. There are 15 residues in the CDR3. From germline, CDR1 is LNHNV and CDR2 YYDKDF (reference sequence). Trimming at V came to 0 bases and at J to 3 bases, leaving 5 bases not matched to a gene. DNA of the CDR3: TGTGCCACCAGCAGAGATGCGGGAGAGAACTACGAGCAGTACTTC. This codes for CATSRDAGENYEQYF.

The sample holds one count of this clone. The chain has TRBV6-5 and TRBJ1-5; D is ambiguous. Germline CDR1 and CDR2: MNHEY and SVGAGI. V lost 0 bases, J lost 3 bases, and 9 bases lay in between. The CDR3 has 15 residues. As DNA, the CDR3 is TGTGCCAGCAGTTACTCGGGAGGCCTCAATCAGCCCCAGCATTTT. Protein product: CASSYSGGLNQPQHF.

The sample holds a few counts of this clone. The chain has TRBV7-3 and TRBJ2-7, with 10 bases identical to TRBD1. The V gene end was trimmed by 5 bases and the J gene end by 5 bases; junction bases not matched to a gene: 6. The CDR3 runs to 14 residues. Germline V gives CDR1 SGHTA, CDR2 FQGTGA. Here the CDR3 DNA reads TGTGCCAGCAGCCTCGGGACAGGGGTACACGAGCAGTACTTC. It translates to CASSLGTGVHEQYF.

This chain uses TRBV3-1 (or the pseudogene TRBV3-2) with TRBJ2-7; the D gene is possibly TRBD2 (5 bases). Trimming cost V 5 bases and J 4 bases, with 15 bases left between them. The germline V gene encodes CDR1 LGHDT and CDR2 YNNKEL (reference sequence). This CDR3 has 14 amino acids. The chain's CDR3 is CASSEWSGPYEQYF. The CDR3 nucleotides are TGTGCCAGCAGCGAATGGAGCGGACCTTACGAGCAGTACTTC.

The chain carries TRBV19 and TRBJ1-1; no firm D call. The CDR3 extends over 13 amino acids. Trimming cost V 1 base and J 0 bases, with 3 bases left between them. Germline V CDR1 and CDR2: LNHDA, SQIVND (reference sequence). The CDR3 coding sequence is TGTGCCAGTAGTATAGCTATGAACACTGAAGCTTTCTTT. Amino acids: CASSIAMNTEAFF.

This clone was picked up one time. The chain is built from TRBV19 and TRBJ2-7; 10 positions match TRBD2. Unmatched junction bases numbered 10, after V lost 5 bases and J lost 0 bases. The CDR3 runs 17 residues. Germline CDR1 reads LNHDA; CDR2 reads SQIVND (reference sequence). Here the CDR3 DNA reads TGTGCCAGTAGTCCTGGTGGTAGCGGGAGGTTCTCCTACGAGCAGTACTTC. Translating it yields CASSPGGSGRFSYEQYF.

This chain joins TRBV19 and TRBJ2-6; D may be TRBD1 (6 bases). This CDR3 spans 16 amino acids. V shed 3 bases and J shed 2 bases, with 11 bases lying between them. The V gene's germline CDR1 is LNHDA and CDR2 SQIVND (reference sequence). CDR3 DNA sequence: TGTGCCAGTAGTATCGGACAGCGAACTGGGGCCAACGTCCTGACTTTC. Residues: CASSIGQRTGANVLTF. Using reference TRBV19 and TRBJ2-6 for the parts outside the CDR3, the full variable domain is DGGITQSPKYLFRKEGQNVTLSCEQNLNHDAMYWYRQDPGQGLRLIYYSQIVNDFQKGDIAEGYSVSREKKESFPLTVTSAQKNPTAFYLCASSIGQRTGANVLTFGAGSRLTVL.

The chain joins TRBV19 to TRBJ2-7; D gene unclear. Deletions cut 3 bases from V and 8 bases from J, with 14 bases between. This CDR3 is 13 amino acids long. Germline CDR1 and CDR2: LNHDA and SQIVND (reference sequence). The CDR3 is CASSIQPRLKQYF. DNA for the CDR3: TGTGCCAGTAGTATTCAACCCAGATTAAAGCAGTACTTC.

V usage is TRBV13 and J usage is TRBJ1-5, with D tentatively TRBD1 (6 bases). V was clipped by 0 bases and J by 7 bases, with 16 bases between them. In germline, CDR1 is PRHDT, CDR2 FYEKMQ (reference sequence). The CDR3 totals 16 residues. CDR3 region: CASSLGAQGRGQPQHF. Written as DNA, the CDR3 is TGTGCCAGCAGCTTAGGTGCGCAGGGGCGCGGGCAGCCCCAGCATTTT.

This chain connects TRBV6-6 to TRBJ1-2; 8 bases match TRBD1. Per the germline V gene, CDR1 is MNHNY and CDR2 is SVGAGI (reference sequence). J was trimmed by 1 base and V by 8 bases; bases with no gene match: 9. CDR3 length: 15 amino acids. The CDR3 bases are TGTGCCAGCGGTGACAGGGGTGGCCTTAACTATGGCTACACCTTC. It specifies CASGDRGGLNYGYTF.

The chain joins TRBV6-5 to TRBJ2-7, with 8 bases matching TRBD1. J was trimmed by 4 bases and V by 0 bases; bases with no gene match: 5. The CDR3 has 15 amino acids. Germline V gene sequence: CDR1 MNHEY, CDR2 SVGAGI. Here the CDR3 reads CASSYSQGAGYEQYF. The CDR3 DNA reads TGTGCCAGCAGTTACTCCCAGGGGGCCGGTTACGAGCAGTACTTC.

The chain employs TRBV19 and TRBJ2-4; 9 nucleotides align to TRBD1. The CDR3 runs 13 residues. Per the germline V gene, CDR1 is LNHDA and CDR2 is SQIVND (reference sequence). V was clipped by 8 bases and J by 9 bases; unmatched bases: 8. The CDR3 bases are TGTGCCAGTGCTCGGACAGGGGAGAGCATTCAGTACTTC. It is translated as CASARTGESIQYF.

This rearrangement joins TRBV28 to TRBJ2-5, with 9 positions matching TRBD1. CDR1 and CDR2 (germline): MDHEN, SYDVKM. The CDR3 is 15 amino acids. Trimming at V came to 5 bases and at J to 4 bases, leaving 8 bases not matched to a gene. This chain's CDR3 is CASSPHRGLRETQYF. The CDR3 coding sequence is TGTGCCAGCAGTCCTCACAGGGGGCTAAGAGAGACCCAGTACTTC.

This clone has a single count. The V and J genes are TRBV29-1 and TRBJ1-2; TRBD1 matches at 7 bases. The CDR3 totals 12 residues. V dropped 7 bases and J dropped 3; count of bases not matched to a gene: 5. CDR1 and CDR2 from the germline V gene are SQVTM and ANQGSEA. The CDR3 protein is CSGVQGDYGYTF. CDR3 nucleotide sequence: TGCAGCGGGGTTCAGGGGGACTATGGCTACACCTTC.

The chain combines TRBV7-8 with TRBJ1-5; D possibly corresponds to TRBD1 (6 bases). Deletions cut 0 bases from V and 1 base from J, with 22 bases between. This CDR3 is 20 amino acids long. The V gene's germline CDR1 is SGHVS and CDR2 FQNEAQ. This CDR3 reads CASSLATVVSRGNSNQPQHF. CDR3 sequence (DNA): TGTGCCAGCAGCTTAGCGACGGTAGTTTCGAGGGGGAACAGCAATCAGCCCCAGCATTTT.

The chain employs TRBV5-1 and TRBJ2-5, with 14 bases matching TRBD2. The ends lost 5 bases at V and 5 bases at J; junction bases unmatched: 11. The CDR3 is 17 amino acids. Germline CDR1 and CDR2: SGHRS and YFSETQ. The CDR3 DNA is TGCGCCAGCAGTCCGGGGACTAGCGGGAGTGTGTGGGAGACCCAGTACTTC. Its protein product is CASSPGTSGSVWETQYF.

This chain links TRBV7-8 with TRBJ2-1, with TRBD2 matching 10 bases. Germline trimming cut 1 base from V and 9 bases from J; bases unmatched to any gene: 12. The CDR3 is 17 amino acids. Germline V gene lookup returns CDR1 SGHVS and CDR2 FQNEAQ. The CDR3 nucleotides read TGTGCCAGCAGCTTAGTACTGGCTAGCGGGAGTCATACTGAGCAGTTCTTC. Translation gives CASSLVLASGSHTEQFF.

This chain connects TRBV2 to TRBJ2-3, with a possible D match to TRBD2 (5 bases). V lost 3 bases and J lost 0, with 7 bases in between. CDR1 is SNHLY, CDR2 FYNNEI, per germline. The length of the CDR3 is 14 residues. The CDR3 DNA is TGTGCCAGCAGTGACAGCGGAAGCACAGATACGCAGTATTTT. Its protein is CASSDSGSTDTQYF.